This TCR beta chain was sequenced in a study of blood T cell repertoires in COVID-19. Across the whole study: Spain, Italy and the United States supplied samples that represented acute and convalescent COVID-19.

In the original analysis: Estimation of nucleated cell counts was performed using reference gene primer amplification. TCRdb's copy holds only in-frame clones and misses some; the assay was immunoSEQ multiplex PCR. The DNA was the basis for D and trimming; V, J and clone size are from that table. This table holds over 95,000 clones, 85% to 90% found once. Germline V lookup: CDR1 LGHNT, CDR2 FRNRAP. CDR3 length: 14 residues. Trimming stripped 1 base from V and 10 bases from J, with 11 bases between. The clonotype originates from a human donor with acute or convalescent COVID-19. The donor label of this sample is uncertain. The sequenced sample was peripheral blood. The chain joins TRBV12-5 to TRBJ1-6; perhaps TRBD1 as D (6 bases). The CDR3 sequence is CASGLGQDASPLHF. The CDR3 DNA is TGTGCTAGTGGTTTGGGACAGGACGCATCACCCCTCCACTTT.